A selection of T cell receptor beta chains follows, all from one sample in a study of blood T cell repertoires in COVID-19. Profiling relied on immunoSEQ multiplex PCR, and the TCRdb table lists in-frame clones only, not all of them. The top ten hold roughly 7.3% of the sample, which has approximately 500,000 clones, 70% to 90% seen once. Sample: peripheral blood. These receptors all stem from a woman in her forties or fifties with COVID-19, enrolled during active disease. Both conserved end residues are part of each CDR3. The D gene is left open where the match is weak. The size entry is marked missing in some rows and otherwise reads once, few, many or a size class.

size | J | V | D | CDR3 | DNA
. | TRBJ1-6 | TRBV10-3 | . | CAIGPGVNSPLHF | TGTGCCATCGGACCGGGGGTAAATTCACCCCTCCACTTT
. | TRBJ1-2 | TRBV19 | . | CASSTEGWGRGGYTF | TGTGCCAGTAGTACCGAAGGGTGGGGGCGCGGTGGCTACACCTTC
many | TRBJ2-7 | TRBV7-8 | TRBD2 | CASSLLAGALLSYEQYF | TGTGCCAGCAGCTTACTAGCGGGGGCACTCCTCTCCTACGAGCAGTACTTC
few | TRBJ1-3 | TRBV7-9 | . | CASSFKGGVSGNTIYF | TGTGCCAGCAGCTTTAAAGGGGGGGTATCGGGAAACACCATATATTTT
. | TRBJ2-1 | TRBV19 | . | CASSTQGNHEQFF | TGTGCCAGTAGTACTCAGGGGAACCATGAGCAGTTCTTC
. | TRBJ1-4 | TRBV4-1 | . | CASSQGLRVPNEKLFF | TGCGCCAGCAGCCAAGGGCTCCGGGTCCCCAATGAAAAACTGTTTTTT
. | TRBJ1-1 | TRBV6-6 | TRBD1 | CASSYGTGVMNTEAFF | TGTGCCAGCAGTTACGGTACAGGGGTAATGAACACTGAAGCTTTCTTT
. | TRBJ1-1 | TRBV2 | . | CASTGRSTEAFF | TGTGCCAGCACAGGGAGGAGCACTGAAGCTTTCTTT
. | TRBJ1-1 | TRBV7-2 | . | CAGGQGVNTEAFF | TGTGCCGGGGGCCAGGGAGTGAACACTGAAGCTTTCTTT
once | TRBJ2-7 | TRBV6-5 | TRBD2 | CASRARAGGYEQYF | TGTGCCAGCAGGGCCCGAGCGGGGGGTTACGAGCAGTACTTC
once | TRBJ1-1 | TRBV14 | . | CASSQERGLKSEAFF | TGTGCCAGCAGCCAAGAACGGGGTTTGAAGTCTGAAGCTTTCTTT
. | TRBJ1-4 | TRBV27 | . | CASTNLGGEDEKLFF | TGTGCCAGCACTAATCTGGGTGGTGAGGATGAAAAACTGTTTTTT
. | TRBJ1-2 | TRBV10-2 | . | CASSEGAAYGYTF | TGCGCCAGCAGTGAAGGGGCTGCCTATGGCTACACCTTC
. | TRBJ2-1 | TRBV19 | TRBD2 | CASSALAGGAGEQFF | TGTGCCAGTAGTGCCTTGGCGGGGGGGGCCGGGGAGCAGTTCTTC
. | TRBJ1-2 | TRBV2 | . | CASSRAGGGYTF | TGTGCCAGCAGTCGCGCGGGAGGAGGCTACACCTTC
. | TRBJ1-1 | TRBV11-3 | TRBD1 | CASTPGRGTEAFF | TGTGCCAGCACCCCTGGCAGGGGGACTGAAGCTTTCTTT
. | TRBJ2-5 | TRBV24-1 | TRBD1 | CATSDPGQGDQETQYF | TGTGCCACCAGTGATCCTGGACAGGGCGACCAAGAGACCCAGTACTTC
. | TRBJ2-3 | TRBV4-1 | TRBD2 | CASSLSGVPTDTQYF | TGCGCCAGCAGCCTTAGCGGGGTTCCCACAGATACGCAGTATTTT
. | TRBJ2-3 | TRBV29-1 | TRBD1 | CSVEGTPWDRVTDTQYF | TGCAGCGTTGAGGGGACCCCCTGGGACAGGGTCACAGATACGCAGTATTTT
. | TRBJ1-2 | TRBV12-3/TRBV12-4 | . | CASSSFYGYTF | TGTGCCAGCAGTTCCTTCTATGGCTACACCTTC
. | TRBJ1-2 | TRBV2 | TRBD1 | CASSPTIQATGTGVYGYTF | TGTGCCAGCAGCCCAACCATTCAAGCTACCGGGACAGGGGTTTATGGCTACACCTTC
. | TRBJ1-2 | TRBV9 | . | CASSEGGTDNYGYTF | TGTGCCAGCAGCGAGGGGGGGACTGACAACTATGGCTACACCTTC
once | TRBJ1-5 | TRBV4-1 | . | CASSEDQGGNQPQHF | TGCGCCAGCTCCGAAGATCAGGGTGGGAATCAGCCCCAGCATTTT
. | TRBJ1-2 | TRBV30 | TRBD1 | CAWSGQGALDYGYTF | TGTGCCTGGAGTGGACAGGGGGCGTTAGACTATGGCTACACCTTC
. | TRBJ1-6 | TRBV7-3 | . | CASSPPDSPLNSPLHF | TGTGCCAGCAGCCCCCCCGACAGCCCCCTCAATTCACCCCTCCACTTT
. | TRBJ1-1 | TRBV19 | TRBD1 | CATKTTGDTEAFF | TGTGCCACTAAGACGACAGGGGACACTGAAGCTTTCTTT
. | TRBJ1-2 | TRBV3-1/TRBV3-2 | . | CASSQGPRPHYNYGYTF | TGTGCCAGCAGCCAAGGACCCAGACCCCACTATAACTATGGCTACACCTTC
. | TRBJ1-1 | TRBV30 | . | CAWGGGSTEAFF | TGTGCCTGGGGGGGTGGGAGCACTGAAGCTTTCTTT
. | TRBJ2-2 | TRBV5-1 | . | CASRVGGANTGELFF | TGCGCCAGCAGAGTTGGGGGCGCGAACACCGGGGAGCTGTTTTTT
. | TRBJ1-2 | TRBV7-9 | . | CASSQEQPFF | TGTGCCAGCAGCCAGGAACAGCCTTTCTTC
. | TRBJ2-1 | TRBV12-3/TRBV12-4 | TRBD1 | CASSYIRDREFF | TGTGCCAGCAGCTACATCCGGGACAGGGAGTTCTTC
. | TRBJ2-3 | TRBV11-2 | . | CASSLDGHTQYF | TGTGCCAGCAGCTTAGATGGCCATACGCAGTATTTT
. | TRBJ1-5 | TRBV15 | . | CATSRDQGVNNQPQHF | TGTGCCACCAGCAGAGATCAAGGGGTGAACAATCAGCCCCAGCATTTT
once | TRBJ2-1 | TRBV11-3 | . | CASSLAGWSEQFF | TGTGCCAGCAGCTTAGCAGGGTGGAGTGAGCAGTTCTTC
. | TRBJ1-1 | TRBV4-2 | . | CASSQVGWGTGNTEAFF | TGTGCCAGCAGCCAAGTGGGGTGGGGCACCGGGAACACTGAAGCTTTCTTT
. | TRBJ2-7 | TRBV6-1 | . | CASSEEPLRRGGSYEQYF | TGTGCCAGCAGTGAAGAACCTCTCCGTAGAGGTGGTTCCTACGAGCAGTACTTC
few | TRBJ1-1 | TRBV2 | TRBD1 | CASTDRGAEAFF | TGTGCCAGCACTGACAGGGGCGCTGAAGCTTTCTTT
once | TRBJ2-2 | TRBV9 | . | CASSGGMGGELFF | TGTGCCAGCAGCGGAGGGATGGGCGGGGAGCTGTTTTTT